This entry concerns a single T cell receptor (beta chain). CDR3 length: 18 amino acids. From germline, CDR1 is LGHNA and CDR2 YNFKEQ. The trim removed 4 bases at V and 5 bases at J, leaving 16 bases unmatched. This record belongs to a study of blood T cell repertoires in COVID-19. Across the whole study: PBMCs, B-cell-depleted T cells, or T cells were the source of the cDNA or gDNA that made up the material.

Produced via immunoSEQ multiplex PCR; TCRdb's table is partial and in-frame only. The sample yields around 300,000 clones, 75% to 90% seen once. The origin of this receptor is a man aged 50 to 60 with acute or convalescent COVID-19. This rearrangement joins TRBV4-2 to TRBJ2-1; the match to TRBD2 covers 8 bases. Sequencing input: peripheral blood. The chain's CDR3 is CASSPLGTNGGVDNEQFF. CDR3 sequence (DNA): TGTGCCAGCAGCCCGCTAGGGACTAACGGGGGGGTAGACAATGAGCAGTTCTTC.